The source of this TCR beta chain is a study of blood T cell repertoires in COVID-19. Overall study context: The United States, Italy and Spain provided the acute and convalescent COVID-19 samples.

Data came from immunoSEQ multiplex PCR; TCRdb stores just in-frame clones and leaves some out. Here the sample spans about 170,000 clones, approximately 84% being singletons. CDR1 is SGHTA, CDR2 FQGNSA, per germline. Trimming cost V 9 bases and J 2 bases, with 16 bases left between them. The CDR3 consists of 14 residues. The chain employs TRBV7-2 and TRBJ2-5; the D is unclear. Material: peripheral blood. The clonotype comes from a middle-aged man who had recovered from COVID-19. The CDR3 DNA reads TGTGCCAGTAAACTGCTCGACTTTCAAGAGACCCAGTACTTC. It yields the protein CASKLLDFQETQYF. Complete variable domain (other parts from reference TRBV7-2 and TRBJ2-5): GAGVSQSPSNKVTEKGKDVELRCDPISGHTALYWYRQSLGQGLEFLIYFQGNSAPDKSGLPSDRFSAERTGGSVSTLTIQRTQQEDSAVYLCASKLLDFQETQYFGPGTRLLVL.